This T cell receptor beta chain was recorded in a study of shared clonotypes between healthy human individuals. The V gene end was trimmed by 4 bases and the J gene end by 0 bases; junction bases not matched to a gene: 3. Germline V gene data show CDR1 as SGHRS and CDR2 as YFSETQ. CDR3 length equals 14 residues. The donors were adults (healthy and HIV-negative) with no recent acute infections or vaccinations. This table comes from immunoSEQ multiplex PCR, and its TCRdb copy is limited to in-frame clones, with some not included. The sample records approximately 1,500,000 clones, around 98% being singletons.

The sample was naive CD4+ T cells sorted from blood. Indicated subset: CD45RA+ positively selected. The genes are TRBV5-1 and TRBJ2-7; 8 bases are a match to TRBD2. The source of this sequence is a man aged 30-40 years in good health. The chain's CDR3 is CASSETSGSYEQYF. The CDR3 DNA reads TGCGCCAGCAGCGAAACTAGCGGCTCCTACGAGCAGTACTTC.